In its sample, the clone carrying this T cell receptor beta chain was seen many times. Its cognate antigen is unknown. The data are from a study of breast tumors, draining lymph nodes, adjacent tissues. The study, taken as a whole, reports: The lymph node origin of tumor T cells was framed as consistent with a hypothesis, not demonstrated.

MiXCR, applied by TCRdb to the multiplex PCR reads, yields one record per CDR3 protein. In the table there are some 230,000 distinct CDR3 sequences, around 35% of which are singletons. The germline V gene encodes CDR1 SEHNR and CDR2 FQNEAQ (reference sequence). Deletions cut 1 base from V and 6 bases from J, with 9 bases between. CDR3 length: 13 residues. The lymph nodes were axillary draining lymph nodes from breast cancer patients. The V call is TRBV7-9, the J call TRBJ1-2; weak D call: TRBD1 (5 bases). This TCR was recovered from a female donor with breast cancer. Some clones in this sample may be carry-over from other donors' samples. Specimen: axillary lymph node tissue. In nucleotides, the CDR3 is TGTGCCAGCAGCTTAGGGGGGGAGGATGGCTACACCTTC. Translating it yields CASSLGGEDGYTF.